This T cell receptor beta chain stems from a study of blood T cell repertoires in COVID-19 (TCRdb year 2020). For the study in its entirety: Samples covering the acute and convalescent phases of COVID-19 were provided by collaborators in the United States, Italy and Spain. The material from the prospective study consisted of cDNA or gDNA derived from T cells, B-cell-depleted T cells, or PBMCs. Samples came from the ongoing ImmuneRACE study (first 160 participants) plus 1,254 subjects from 6 global collaborators. Subjects who had been exposed to COVID-19, were actively infected with it, or had recovered from it provided the deeply sampled blood TCRbeta repertoires that made up the dataset. The repertoires were made available in a free public database intended to serve as a resource for research on the immune response to SARS-CoV-2. Where available, HLA class I and class II types were obtained from metadata supplied by the sample provider rather than from assay-based typing. The sample metadata nearly always contained a de-identified subject ID, COVID-19 status, age in years and sex.

As to this clone: Its specific antigen is unknown. No quality values exist for individual bases; no much larger clone is one base distant.

TCRbeta CDR3 regions were amplified from genomic DNA by means of the immunoSEQ Assay, a bias-controlled multiplex PCR. In the original analysis: Within the assay, amplification of reference gene primers was used to estimate how many nucleated cells each sample contained. Sequence reads were collapsed and filtered to measure the absolute abundance of every unique TCRbeta CDR3 rearrangement. Productive Simpson clonality was computed per sample as the square root of Simpson's diversity index over productive rearrangements. TCRdb retrieved this table from immuneACCESS and kept in-frame rearrangements only. Not all clones are present; in checked studies, unresolved V genes account for under half, and no reason is known for the remainder. The DNA gave D and trimming, while V, J and clone size come from that table. This sample is represented by 200,000 to 300,000 clones; over 75% of them were singletons. Roughly 8.6% of the sample is taken by the ten largest.

Trimming removed 2 bases from V and 1 base from J, leaving 10 bases between the germline ends. From a lookup of the germline V gene, CDR1 and CDR2 are SGHRS and YFSETQ. Its CDR3 holds 14 amino acids, cysteine through phenylalanine. Just the 42-base CDR3 DNA is kept, in frame starting at base 1. Whole blood was collected in K2EDTA tubes by collaborating institutions according to the institutions' own protocols. Collaborator samples were shipped for TCRbeta analysis as frozen whole blood, isolated PBMCs, or DNA extracted from either sample type. What the work shows at the level of the full study, not this receptor alone: The quantity of clinical and demographic metadata differed by source and by participant and was supplied without curation.

The chain was built from TRBV5-1 and TRBJ2-7; TRBD1 is a possible D gene, resting on 5 matching bases. The sequenced sample consisted of peripheral blood. This sequence originates from a human donor in a cohort sampled during active COVID-19. The CDR3 reads CASSLDSISYEQYF. The sequenced DNA: TGCGCCAGCAGCTTAGACAGTATATCCTACGAGCAGTACTTC.